These T cell receptor beta chains were read from a single sample in a study of T-cell reconstitution after alpha-beta-depleted transplantation in children. In TCRdb, the PCR reads were re-called with MiXCR into one record per CDR3 protein. Found here are hundreds of thousands of distinct CDR3 sequences, about 25% of them singletons; the top ten hold 2.6%. This sample comprised PBMCs, obtained before TCRalphabeta/CD19-depleted stem cell transplant. Source of these receptors: a girl aged 2-10 years with Fanconi anemia, due to receive a stem cell transplant. Both conserved end residues are part of each CDR3. A D gene is named only where the DNA matches it firmly. The size entry is marked missing in some rows and otherwise reads once, few, many or a size class.

TRBV12-3/TRBV12-4	many	TRBJ2-7	NA	TGTGCCAGCAGTACCACATACGAGCAGTACTTC	CASSTTYEQYF
TRBV12-3/TRBV12-4	many	TRBJ2-5	NA	TGTGCCAGCAGTTTAGTTACAGGTGGACGAGAGACCCAGTACTTC	CASSLVTGGRETQYF
TRBV5-1	NA	TRBJ2-3	TRBD2	TGCGCCAGCAGCTTGCGGCGGGAGGCTCAATTCACAGATACGCAGTATTTT	CASSLRREAQFTDTQYF
TRBV29-1	many	TRBJ2-7	TRBD1	TGCAGCGTTTGGGTTTCAGGGACAGAGTCCTACGAGCAGTACTTC	CSVWVSGTESYEQYF
TRBV12-3/TRBV12-4	once	TRBJ2-1	TRBD1	TGTGCCAGCCATTGGGGACAGGGGGCTCGAGAGCAGTTCTTC	CASHWGQGAREQFF
TRBV6-1	many	TRBJ2-5	NA	TGTGCCAGCAGTGAAGCGTCTTCTACCCAGTACTTC	CASSEASSTQYF
TRBV29-1	few	TRBJ2-5	TRBD2	TGCAGCGTTGATCGAGGAGCGGGAGAAGGCGCGGAGACCCAGTACTTC	CSVDRGAGEGAETQYF
TRBV5-1	NA	TRBJ2-7	TRBD2	TGCGCCAGCAGCTTGAGGCGGGGGGACTACGAGCAGTACTTC	CASSLRRGDYEQYF
TRBV5-1	many	TRBJ2-7	TRBD2	TGCGCCAGCAGCGAAGGACTAGCGGGGTACTCCTACGAGCAGTACTTC	CASSEGLAGYSYEQYF
TRBV28	NA	TRBJ2-3	NA	TGTGCCAGCGTAAGACCGGGGGCAGATACGCAGTATTTT	CASVRPGADTQYF
TRBV7-2	few	TRBJ2-7	NA	TGTGCCAGCAGCTTTTTTGCTGGTTACGAGCAGTACTTC	CASSFFAGYEQYF
TRBV7-6	NA	TRBJ2-2	TRBD2	TGTGCCAGCAGCTTAGTAGCGGGAGGGAACACCGGGGAGCTGTTTTTT	CASSLVAGGNTGELFF
TRBV18	many	TRBJ1-2	NA	TGTGCCAGCTCACCGACTGGGGTTGGCTATGGCTACACCTTC	CASSPTGVGYGYTF
TRBV7-3	many	TRBJ2-3	NA	TGTGCCAGCAGCTTAGGGGGGTGGGCCACAGATACGCAGTATTTT	CASSLGGWATDTQYF
TRBV25-1	NA	TRBJ1-3	TRBD1	TGTGCCAGCGGACAGGGAGGAAACACCATATATTTT	CASGQGGNTIYF
TRBV20-1	many	TRBJ2-1	NA	TGCAGTGCCTCGCGTCCAAGCTCCTACAATGAGCAGTTCTTC	CSASRPSSYNEQFF
TRBV29-1	many	TRBJ1-3	NA	TGCAGCGTTGGAGGTGGAAACACCATATATTTT	CSVGGGNTIYF
TRBV12-3/TRBV12-4	many	TRBJ2-6	NA	TGTGCCAGCAGTTTTGACAGCTCTGGGGCCAACGTCCTGACTTTC	CASSFDSSGANVLTF
TRBV29-1	few	TRBJ2-7	NA	TGCAGCGTACTGGGCCCCTCCTACGAGCAGTACTTC	CSVLGPSYEQYF
TRBV9	many	TRBJ2-1	TRBD2	TGTGCCAGCAGCGTAGAGCAGGGCGGGAGGGCCACGTACAATGAGCAGTTCTTC	CASSVEQGGRATYNEQFF
TRBV20-1	NA	TRBJ2-6	NA	TGCAGTGCTAGAGCCTTCTACCTTGATGGGGCCAACGTCCTGACTTTC	CSARAFYLDGANVLTF
TRBV5-1	few	TRBJ2-3	TRBD2	TGCGCCAGCAGCGGGGGACTAGTGCCGATCACAGATACGCAGTATTTT	CASSGGLVPITDTQYF
TRBV7-8	few	TRBJ2-7	NA	TGTGCCAGCAGTTCTGACAGAAACGAGCAGTACTTC	CASSSDRNEQYF
TRBV4-2	few	TRBJ2-7	NA	TGTGCCAGCAGCCAAGATGGCCATGCCTACGAGCAGTACTTC	CASSQDGHAYEQYF
TRBV29-1	many	TRBJ2-7	NA	TGCAGCGTTGAACAGGGCTCCTACGAGCAGTACTTC	CSVEQGSYEQYF
TRBV28	few	TRBJ2-1	NA	TGTGCCAGCAGTTTTCGGACTGGTCGGCGGGGCTCCTACAATGAGCAGTTCTTC	CASSFRTGRRGSYNEQFF
TRBV28	many	TRBJ2-1	NA	TGTGCCAGCGCGGCCCCGGTTTACAATGAGCAGTTCTTC	CASAAPVYNEQFF
TRBV7-8	NA	TRBJ2-7	NA	TGTGCCAGCAGCTTTTCTTCCGTCGGGCAGGGGTTGGACGAGCAGTACTTC	CASSFSSVGQGLDEQYF
TRBV20-1	NA	TRBJ2-1	NA	TGCAGTGCTTGGGTTGAGCTCATCAATGAGCAGTTCTTC	CSAWVELINEQFF
TRBV20-1	many	TRBJ1-1	NA	TGCAGTGCTTTCAGAGACATCACTGAAGCTTTCTTT	CSAFRDITEAFF
TRBV20-1	few	TRBJ2-1	TRBD2	TGCAGTGCTAGAGGTGGGACTAGCGGGAGGAATGAGCAGTTCTTC	CSARGGTSGRNEQFF
TRBV20-1	many	TRBJ1-2	NA	TGCAGTGCTAGAGGTGGGCCCAACTATGGCTACACCTTC	CSARGGPNYGYTF
TRBV6-5	NA	TRBJ2-7	TRBD2	TGTGCCAGCAGTTACGATAGCGGGGGGGCCTACGAGCAGTACTTC	CASSYDSGGAYEQYF
TRBV5-1	NA	TRBJ2-3	TRBD2	TGCGCCAGCAGCGATCCAGCGGGAGTAGATACGCAGTATTTT	CASSDPAGVDTQYF
TRBV7-9	few	TRBJ2-5	NA	TGTGCCAGCAGCTTAGGGACATTGGTGGGCCAAGAGACCCAGTACTTC	CASSLGTLVGQETQYF
TRBV20-1	many	TRBJ2-1	NA	TGCAGTGCTAGACCTCAATACAATGAGCAGTTCTTC	CSARPQYNEQFF
TRBV15	NA	TRBJ2-2	TRBD2	TGTGCCACCGCACTTGCCAGCGGGGGCCGGACGCACACCGGGGAGCTGTTTTTT	CATALASGGRTHTGELFF
TRBV6-5	many	TRBJ2-4	NA	TGTGCCAGCAGACCGGGCTCCGTAGCCAAAAACATTCAGTACTTC	CASRPGSVAKNIQYF
TRBV20-1	NA	TRBJ2-5	NA	TGCAGTGCTAACGTACTAGTAGGCCAAGAGACCCAGTACTTC	CSANVLVGQETQYF
TRBV29-1	few	TRBJ2-3	TRBD2	TGCAGCGCTGGGGGGGAACGGCTAAATTTT	CSAGGERLNF
TRBV12-3/TRBV12-4	many	TRBJ2-3	NA	TGTGCCAGCAGTTACGAAGTGGGATCCACAGATACGCAGTATTTT	CASSYEVGSTDTQYF
TRBV12-3/TRBV12-4	many	TRBJ2-3	NA	TGTGCCAGCAGTTTTCGAGGGGTTCCGGCAGATACGCAGTATTTT	CASSFRGVPADTQYF
TRBV12-3/TRBV12-4	many	TRBJ1-2	NA	TGTGCCAGCAGTTTGTCGGGCGATCCTAACTATGGCTACACCTTC	CASSLSGDPNYGYTF